The T cell receptor beta chain under discussion was sequenced for a study of blood T cell repertoires in COVID-19 (dated by TCRdb to 2020 to 2022). As for the study more broadly: Samples covering the acute and convalescent phases of COVID-19 were provided by collaborators in the United States, Italy and Spain. The prospective study material was composed of cDNA or gDNA derived from T cells, B-cell-depleted T cells, or PBMCs. Deeply sampled blood TCRbeta repertoires from subjects exposed to, actively infected with, or recovered from COVID-19 were included in the dataset. The repertoires were released in a freely available public database meant as a resource for research on the immune response to SARS-CoV-2. Samples came from the ongoing ImmuneRACE study (first 160 participants) plus 1,254 subjects from 6 global collaborators. The sample metadata nearly always contained a de-identified subject ID, COVID-19 status, age in years and sex. Where available, HLA class I and class II types were taken from metadata supplied by the sample provider and were not determined by assay-based typing.

Study-wide conclusions, independent of this receptor: The amount of clinical and demographic metadata varied by source and participant and was provided uncurated.

Collaborating institutions collected whole blood in K2EDTA tubes following their own protocols. For TCRbeta analysis, collaborators shipped samples as frozen whole blood, isolated PBMCs, or DNA extracted from either of those sample types. The germline V gene (reference sequence) sets CDR1 to SEHNR and CDR2 to FQNEAQ. The CDR3 starts with the cysteine, ends with the phenylalanine, and has 17 residues. The kept DNA is CDR3 alone, 51 bases in frame from the first base. From V the trimming removes 5 bases and from J it removes 3 bases, while the gene matches leave 9 bases of the junction unaccounted for. This clone was seen once. Its antigen is currently not known. Base-call qualities are not available, and no considerably larger clone is one nucleotide away. TCRbeta CDR3 regions were amplified from genomic DNA by means of the immunoSEQ Assay, a bias-controlled multiplex PCR. In the paper's pipeline: Nucleated cell counts per sample were estimated from amplification of reference gene primers within the assay. To quantify the absolute abundance of each unique TCRbeta CDR3 rearrangement, sequence reads were collapsed and filtered. For each sample, productive Simpson clonality was calculated as the square root of Simpson's diversity index across productive rearrangements. Entries here come from immuneACCESS through TCRdb and include only in-frame sequences with V and J called. Some clones fail to appear in such tables; in the studies checked, an unresolved V gene covers under half of the shortfall, and the cause of the remainder is unknown. The DNA was the basis for D and trimming; V, J and clone size are from that table. The sample data list roughly 230,000 clones, and around four fifths of these were observed just once. 4% of the sample lies in the top ten.

This TCR derives from a man in his fifties with acute or convalescent COVID-19. The rearranged segments are TRBV7-9 and TRBJ2-1, and 11 junction bases match TRBD2. Sequencing was done on a sample of peripheral blood. CDR3 reads: CASSPRSSGRFYNEQFF. The nucleotide sequence is TGTGCCAGCAGCCCCCGCTCTAGCGGGAGGTTCTACAATGAGCAGTTCTTC.